The 28 T cell receptor beta chains given below trace back to one sample, sequenced in a study of cytomegalovirus exposure and HLA in healthy donors (TCRdb year 2017). Library creation used the immunoSEQ multiplex PCR assay. The multiplex PCR relied on a mix of 60 forward primers for TCR Vbeta segments and 13 reverse primers for TCR Jbeta segments. Drawn from immuneACCESS, this table holds only the in-frame rearrangements with V and J called that TCRdb kept. Clones are partly lost; checked studies trace under half to an unresolved V gene and leave the rest unexplained. This sample comprises some 130,000 clones, over 60% of them detected only once. Over 0.9% of the sample belongs to the ten largest clones. Sequencing was done on a sample of PBMCs. The receptors were sampled from an older woman in good health and CMV-seronegative.

The rearrangement joins TRBV7-9 to TRBJ2-7; D is possibly TRBD1 (5 bases). Germline loops: CDR1 SEHNR, CDR2 FQNEAQ (reference sequence). V lost 2 bases and J 0 bases, leaving 14 bases between the germline ends. CDR3 length: 16 amino acids. CDR3 bases: TGTGCCAGCAGCTTATCTAACAGGAGAAGCTCCTACGAGCAGTACTTC. As protein: CASSLSNRRSSYEQYF.

J is TRBJ1-6 and V is TRBV5-6; no firm D call. Germline values: CDR1 SGHDT, CDR2 YYEEEE. The CDR3 has 18 amino acids. Trimming shortened V by 0 bases and J by 0 bases, and 13 bases separated the two germline ends. The DNA for the CDR3 is TGTGCCAGCAGCTTGGGTCCCTCGGTGAGCTCCTATAATTCACCCCTCCACTTT. Protein product: CASSLGPSVSSYNSPLHF.

The J gene is TRBJ2-3, the V gene TRBV6-6; D is possibly TRBD2 (6 bases). Per the germline V gene, CDR1 is MNHNY and CDR2 is SVGAGI (reference sequence). The CDR3 has 13 amino acids. V was trimmed by 6 bases and J by 6 bases, leaving 13 bases between them. In DNA, the CDR3 is TGTGCCAGCAGCAGGGACTGGGATGATACGCAGTATTTT. As protein: CASSRDWDDTQYF.

This chain links TRBV6-1 with TRBJ2-5, with 9 bases lining up with TRBD1. TRBJ2-7 matches the DNA end more closely, so the J call is doubtful. The CDR3 is made up of 14 amino acids. CDR1 is MNHNS and CDR2 is SASEGT in the germline V gene. CDR3 loop: CAADSGTGYYEQYF. Written as DNA, the CDR3 is TGTGCCGCCGACTCCGGGACAGGGTACTACGAGCAGTACTTC.

The chain links TRBV27 to TRBJ2-3, with TRBD1 identical over 7 bases. This CDR3 contains 18 residues. CDR1 is MNHEY, CDR2 SMNVEV, per germline (reference sequence). The trim removed 3 bases at V and 0 bases at J, leaving 12 bases unmatched. This CDR3 reads CASSFRNQGVISTDTQYF. The DNA of the CDR3 is TGTGCCAGCAGTTTCAGAAACCAGGGGGTAATTAGCACAGATACGCAGTATTTT.

This clone appeared once. V and J are TRBV7-9 and TRBJ1-2, with TRBD1 identical over 12 bases. Germline V gives CDR1 SEHNR, CDR2 FQNEAQ (reference sequence). V shed 8 bases and J 3 bases; nucleotides not matched to a gene: 10. The CDR3 runs to 16 residues. For the CDR3, the DNA is TGTGCCAGCGTGGACGGGACAGGGGGCGTCTACTATGGCTACACCTTC. Translated: CASVDGTGGVYYGYTF.

The rearrangement links TRBV7-2 to TRBJ1-2; D not certain. The CDR3 has 16 amino acids. The ends were cut back, 2 bases at V and 1 base at J, with 14 bases in the middle. Germline V gene data show CDR1 as SGHTA and CDR2 as FQGNSA. CDR3 DNA: TGTGCCAGCAGCTTAACCATGGCAGTCCGTAACTATGGCTACACCTTC. Residues: CASSLTMAVRNYGYTF.

The rearrangement links TRBV19 to TRBJ1-2; D remains unclear. Trimming pared 7 bases from V and 0 bases from J, leaving 15 bases between. Germline CDR1 reads LNHDA; CDR2 reads SQIVND (reference sequence). The CDR3 has 15 amino acids. The CDR3 region has the DNA TGTGCCAGTACGGGGTTCGGGTCAGCTAACTATGGCTACACCTTC. It translates to CASTGFGSANYGYTF. Full variable domain (outside the CDR3, taken from reference TRBV19 and TRBJ1-2): DGGITQSPKYLFRKEGQNVTLSCEQNLNHDAMYWYRQDPGQGLRLIYYSQIVNDFQKGDIAEGYSVSREKKESFPLTVTSAQKNPTAFYLCASTGFGSANYGYTFGSGTRLTVV.

The V call is TRBV5-6, the J call TRBJ1-5, with D possibly TRBD1 on 6 matching bases. This CDR3 is 17 amino acids long. V was pared by 4 bases and J by 0 bases, with 17 bases between. Per the germline V gene, CDR1 is SGHDT and CDR2 is YYEEEE. The CDR3 sequence: CASSLTGSGYSNQPQHF. The CDR3 DNA is TGTGCCAGCAGCCTTACAGGGAGTGGGTATAGCAATCAGCCCCAGCATTTT.

This clone was counted only a few times. The V call is TRBV6-1, the J call TRBJ1-5; 7 nucleotides align to TRBD1. From germline, CDR1 is MNHNS and CDR2 SASEGT. Germline trimming cut 6 bases from V and 5 bases from J; bases unmatched to any gene: 4. The CDR3 is made up of 13 amino acids. The CDR3 DNA sequence: TGTGCCAGCAGCGCTCAGGGGGATCAGCCCCAGCATTTT. This codes for CASSAQGDQPQHF.

The CDR3 reads CASSLRRAPQPQHF. The DNA of the CDR3 is TGTGCCAGCAGTTTAAGGCGGGCTCCGCAGCCCCAGCATTTT. The chain combines TRBV28 with TRBJ1-5; D gene ambiguous. The CDR3 contains 14 residues. V shed 2 bases and J shed 7 bases, with 12 bases lying between them. Germline loops: CDR1 MDHEN, CDR2 SYDVKM.

V is TRBV4-2 and J is TRBJ2-1, with 8 bases matching TRBD1. The CDR3 consists of 16 residues. From germline, CDR1 is LGHNA and CDR2 YNFKEQ. J lost 8 bases, V lost 1 base, and 10 bases had no gene match. Written as DNA, the CDR3 is TGTGCCAGCAGCCAAGGGGTGGGAACAGGGGGTGATGAGCAGTTCTTC. It specifies CASSQGVGTGGDEQFF.

The rearrangement uses TRBV12-5 and TRBJ2-1, with 8 bases that match TRBD2. Germline-derived CDR1 and CDR2 are LGHNT and FRNRAP. The CDR3 spans 14 residues. Trimming cost V 5 bases and J 9 bases; bases outside gene matches: 9. This CDR3 is CASGPPGGPGEQFF. The DNA of the CDR3 is TGTGCTAGTGGTCCGCCGGGGGGGCCGGGTGAGCAGTTCTTC.

The chain is built from TRBV27 and TRBJ1-1; D might be TRBD1 (6 bases). V was clipped by 3 bases and J by 2 bases, with 7 bases between them. The CDR3 contains 13 residues. Germline CDR1 MNHEY, CDR2 SMNVEV (reference sequence). The CDR3 protein is CASSFRGNTEAFF. In nucleotides, the CDR3 is TGTGCCAGCAGTTTCAGGGGAAACACTGAAGCTTTCTTT.

The genes are TRBV28 and TRBJ2-3; possibly TRBD2 for D (6 bases). This CDR3 comprises 13 residues. Germline assignment: CDR1 MDHEN and CDR2 SYDVKM. V lost 3 bases to trimming and J lost 4 bases, with 8 bases between them. DNA for the CDR3: TGTGCCAGCAGTTTGCGGGGTGCAGATACGCAGTATTTT. As protein: CASSLRGADTQYF.

Concerning this clone itself: The junction differs from germline at one of its ends, possibly a read error. This sequence joins TRBV7-9 and TRBJ2-7; no clear D gene. The CDR3 runs to 12 residues. Germline V gene data show CDR1 as SEHNR and CDR2 as FQNEAQ (reference sequence). The DNA of the CDR3 is TGTTCCAGCAGCTTAGTTCTCGACGAGCAGTACTTC. Translating gives CSSSLVLDEQYF.

The gene calls are TRBV18 and TRBJ2-3, with a tentative D call TRBD2 (5 bases). The CDR3 has 14 amino acids. The germline V and J ends were trimmed by 1 base and 7 bases, with 12 bases remaining between them. Germline V CDR1 and CDR2: KGHSH, LQKENI. CDR3 nucleotides: TGTGCCAGCTCACCACAAGCGGACCCTAATACGCAGTATTTT. This sequence encodes CASSPQADPNTQYF.

The chain recombines TRBV28 with TRBJ2-7, with a tentative D call TRBD1 (6 bases). CDR1 is MDHEN, CDR2 SYDVKM, per germline. Between the trimmed V and J ends, which lost 6 bases and 3 bases, there was a span of 12 bases. The CDR3 consists of 13 residues. The CDR3 sequence is CASRQGGSYEQYF. CDR3 sequence (DNA): TGTGCCAGCAGACAGGGTGGGAGCTACGAGCAGTACTTC.

The chain joins TRBV6-1 to TRBJ1-5, with D uncertain. The germline V gene encodes CDR1 MNHNS and CDR2 SASEGT. The CDR3 loop spans 15 amino acids. The V and J ends lost 0 bases and 1 base respectively, with 7 bases between them. CDR3 in amino acids: CASSEAGISNQPQHF. The CDR3, as DNA: TGTGCCAGCAGTGAAGCCGGGATAAGCAATCAGCCCCAGCATTTT.

The gene calls are TRBV5-1 and TRBJ1-1, with D perhaps TRBD1 (6 bases). The CDR3 sequence is 15 residues long. Germline loops: CDR1 SGHRS, CDR2 YFSETQ. V gave up 4 bases and J gave up 6 bases, with 19 bases separating them. CDR3 sequence reads: CASSKGDGRYPEAFF. For the CDR3, the DNA is TGCGCCAGCAGCAAGGGGGACGGCCGGTACCCTGAAGCTTTCTTT.

The rearrangement joins TRBV6-5 to TRBJ2-7; D perhaps matches TRBD1 (5 bases). V was clipped by 3 bases and J by 2 bases, with 11 bases between them. CDR3 length: 14 amino acids. Germline V gene sequence: CDR1 MNHEY, CDR2 SVGAGI. The CDR3 protein is CASSYGQGTYEQYF. CDR3 sequence (DNA): TGTGCCAGCAGTTATGGGCAGGGCACCTACGAGCAGTACTTC.

The J gene is TRBJ1-1, the V gene TRBV7-9; unclear D gene. The CDR3 covers 13 residues. V lost 5 bases to trimming and J lost 0 bases, with 7 bases between them. CDR1 and CDR2 (germline): SEHNR, FQNEAQ (reference sequence). CDR3 sequence (DNA): TGTGCCAGCAGCCCTTCAGTGAACACTGAAGCTTTCTTT. Its protein is CASSPSVNTEAFF.

The chain has TRBV9 and TRBJ2-3; possibly TRBD2 for D (5 bases). Germline CDR1 is SGDLS and CDR2 is YYNGEE. This CDR3 is built from 16 residues. Trimming removed 1 base at V and 0 bases at J, with 12 bases between. In DNA form, the CDR3 reads TGTGCCAGCAGCGTAACTCCTAGGACTAGCACAGATACGCAGTATTTT. Translated: CASSVTPRTSTDTQYF.

V is TRBV4-2 and J is TRBJ2-5; TRBD1 aligns across 8 bases. The J call may be faulty, since TRBJ2-7 better matches the DNA end. Germline V gives CDR1 LGHNA, CDR2 YNFKEQ. CDR3 length: 17 amino acids. The CDR3 sequence is CASSQRETGQAPYEQYF. The CDR3 region has the DNA TGTGCCAGCAGCCAAAGGGAAACGGGACAGGCTCCCTACGAGCAGTACTTC.

The gene calls are TRBV6-1 and TRBJ2-7, with 8 nucleotides matching TRBD2. Per the germline V gene, CDR1 is MNHNS and CDR2 is SASEGT. V dropped 7 bases and J dropped 1; count of bases not matched to a gene: 3. This CDR3 has 13 amino acids. CDR3 nucleotide sequence: TGTGCCAGCAAACTAGCGGCTTCCTACGAGCAGTACTTC. Encoded protein: CASKLAASYEQYF.

This chain uses TRBV2 with TRBJ2-5, with D possibly TRBD2 on 6 matching bases. Trimming took 9 bases from V and 4 from J, leaving 15 bases between them. CDR1 is SNHLY and CDR2 is FYNNEI in the germline V gene. The CDR3 is 13 residues long. The CDR3 loop is CASRLDFRETQYF. Here the CDR3 DNA reads TGTGCCAGTAGACTAGATTTTAGAGAGACCCAGTACTTC.

The gene calls are TRBV30 and TRBJ2-1, with a tentative D call TRBD1 (5 bases). The V end lost 5 bases, the J end lost 8 bases, and 22 bases lay between the germline ends. CDR1 is GTSNPN and CDR2 is SVGIG in the germline V gene (reference sequence). The CDR3 has 15 amino acids. CDR3 nucleotide sequence: TGTGCCTGGTTGGCCCAGGGTGTGGGCACCCATGAGCAGTTCTTC. Residues: CAWLAQGVGTHEQFF.

The chain combines TRBV2 with TRBJ1-3, with TRBD1 matching 9 bases. Germline-derived CDR1 and CDR2 are SNHLY and FYNNEI. CDR3 size: 17 residues. The trim removed 4 bases at V and 0 bases at J, leaving 7 bases unmatched. The CDR3 here is CASSGWGQGASGNTIYF. CDR3 DNA sequence: TGTGCCAGCAGTGGGTGGGGACAGGGCGCCTCTGGAAACACCATATATTTT.